The sample holds a few counts of the clone carrying this T cell receptor beta chain. Its antigen remains unknown. The sample originates from a study of human T cells and chemical hapten exposure. The time point was: pre-sensitization, week 0. Treatment in this sample: therapeutic diphenylcyclopropenone sensitization with weekly scalp DPC. Patches went on only after blood had been drawn each time. How the authors handled the data: Across samples, TCR counts had a median of about 92,000 and ranged from about 20,000 to 750,000. TCRdb passed the RACE reads through MiXCR, listing each CDR3 protein once. The V and J calls, along with clone size, are taken from TCRdb and not from the paper's own processing. Among approximately 400,000 distinct CDR3 sequences listed, less than 6.5% were seen once. Whole-study findings and limits: Expanded TCRs produced significantly more large CDR3 similarity clusters than controls did. No change in TCRs above 1 in 1000 frequency was produced by DPC sensitization.

V was cut by 3 bases and J by 4 bases, with 13 bases left in between. CDR3 size: 15 residues. The rearrangement links TRBV12-3 or TRBV12-4 to TRBJ1-5, with D maybe TRBD1 (6 bases). This sequence originates from a woman in her forties or fifties with alopecia areata. Some clones in this sample may be carry-over from other donors' samples. Here the sequenced sample was whole blood, taken in connection with sensitization to the hapten diphenylcyclopropenone (DPC). For the CDR3, the DNA is TGTGCCAGCAGTTTGGCCAGGGGAAGGAATCAGCCCCAGCATTTT. As protein: CASSLARGRNQPQHF.